This T cell receptor beta chain comes out of a study of OX40 agonist ivuxolimab in advanced cancers. About the investigation overall: Ivuxolimab was a fully human IgG2 agonistic monoclonal antibody targeting the costimulatory receptor OX40 (CD134). Prior anti-PD-1, anti-PD-L1 or anti-CTLA-4 therapy was permitted, and checkpoint inhibitors had been received by about 37% of dose-escalation patients. Of the 50 or so patients in dose escalation, around 19 had hepatocellular carcinoma, some 15 had melanoma, 9 had renal cell carcinoma and 9 had head and neck cancer. The paper reports the monotherapy dose-escalation portion (N of about 51 patients) of the phase I ivuxolimab trial. Partial responses were achieved by three dose-escalation patients, of whom one had hepatocellular carcinoma and two had cutaneous melanoma. The point of sequencing TCRbeta in the periphery was to test whether ivuxolimab changed TCR sequence diversity and drove clonal T-cell expansion. Intravenous ivuxolimab was administered to patients every 2 weeks at six dose levels: 0.01, 0.1, 0.3, 1.5, 3 and 10 mg/kg. In the dose-escalation cohort, 65% to 90% of patients were male, and the mean age was roughly 60 years, with a range of roughly 20 to 80. Here is what the overall study found, with its caveats: After ivuxolimab, CD8+ T cells had more expanded clones than CD4+ T cells on average. Low levels of normalized T-cell clonal expansion were also seen in some patients who did not respond. At doses from 0.1 to 3.0 mg/kg, clonal expansion was seen in both CD4+ and CD8+ blood T cells between baseline and week 6. In the 0.1-3.0 mg/kg groups, partial responders had among the lowest normalized peripheral clonal expansion, particularly in CD8+ T cells. The antigen specificity of the clonally expanded peripheral T cells was not determined.

Patients with a history of autoimmune disease or receiving systemic immunosuppression were excluded from the trial. Peripheral blood for TCR sequencing was collected from all dose cohorts at baseline, on cycle 4 day 1, and on cycle 7 day 1. The samples were taken from a phase I, first-in-human, multicenter, open-label dose-escalation trial of ivuxolimab. The trial enrolled adults with locally advanced or metastatic head and neck squamous cell, hepatocellular, melanoma or renal cell carcinoma. Before TCR sequencing, CD4+ T cells and CD8+ T cells were sorted from peripheral blood as separate populations. Notes on this clone: It lacks a known antigen. No per-base quality is available; no much larger clone lies one base away.

Trimming removed 7 bases from V and 2 bases from J; the gene matches leave 6 bases unexplained. From a lookup of the germline V gene, CDR1 and CDR2 are SGHRS and YFSETQ. The CDR3 sequence holds 14 residues, the cysteine and phenylalanine included. The CDR3 DNA has 42 bases and is translated from base 1. Genomic DNA was extracted from sorted cells for sequencing of the TCRbeta CDR3 region. The immunoSEQ Assay was used to sequence the TCRbeta CDR3 regions. TCRdb's version of the immuneACCESS table is confined to in-frame rearrangements and falls short of the full clone set. An unresolved V gene accounts for under half of the shortfall where checked; the remainder is of unknown origin. Counted in this sample were 100,000 to 110,000 clones; under 95% of them appeared once. Together, the top ten hold around 0.58% of the sample.

The receptor comes from an adult with an advanced solid tumor such as melanoma, head and neck, liver or kidney cancer. This specimen was CD4+ or CD8+ T cells sorted from blood, taken in a trial of the OX40 agonist ivuxolimab. The V and J genes are TRBV5-1 and TRBJ2-3; 8 bases in the middle match TRBD1. The DNA sequence is TGCGCCAGCCGGACAGGGCTTGACACAGATACGCAGTATTTT. Its protein is CASRTGLDTDTQYF.